Each of the 9 T cell receptor beta chains below was sequenced from the same sample in a study of cytomegalovirus exposure and HLA in healthy donors. The PCR used 60 Vbeta and 13 Jbeta primers. The method was immunoSEQ multiplex PCR; TCRdb's version includes in-frame clones alone and lacks a portion of them. The sample lists 80,000 or so clones, under 65% occurring once. Sample: PBMCs. These receptor sequences come from a male donor in good health and CMV-seropositive.

The genes are TRBV9 and TRBJ2-1; possible D gene TRBD2, 7 bases. CDR3 size: 16 residues. Germline V gene data show CDR1 as SGDLS and CDR2 as YYNGEE. Trimming removed 2 bases from V and 6 bases from J, with 18 bases in between. The CDR3 DNA sequence: TGTGCCAGCAGCGTGCGCGGGGGCCCTACCCTCAATGAGCAGTTCTTC. Amino acids: CASSVRGGPTLNEQFF.

The rearrangement links TRBV19 to TRBJ1-3, with D possibly matching TRBD1 (5 bases). V was trimmed by 10 bases and J by 0 bases, leaving 16 bases between them. There are 15 residues in the CDR3. Germline CDR1 reads LNHDA; CDR2 reads SQIVND (reference sequence). CDR3 sequence (DNA): TGTGCCACCCTGCTGGGGGGAGCCTCTGGAAACACCATATATTTT. Translation: CATLLGGASGNTIYF.

In this sample, this clone turned up once. The chain is built from TRBV18 and TRBJ2-7, with TRBD1 identical over 11 bases. The ends lost 2 bases at V and 4 bases at J; junction bases unmatched: 13. Germline V gene lookup returns CDR1 KGHSH and CDR2 LQKENI. There are 18 residues in the CDR3. The CDR3 loop is CASSPVRVAGQGAYEQYF. The CDR3 bases are TGTGCCAGCTCACCAGTTCGAGTTGCCGGACAGGGGGCTTACGAGCAGTACTTC.

The chain recombines TRBV5-6 with TRBJ2-7; no clear D. The CDR3 contains 15 residues. Looked up from germline, CDR1 is SGHDT and CDR2 is YYEEEE. The V end was cut by 0 bases, the J end by 0 bases, with 10 bases between. The CDR3 bases are TGTGCCAGCAGCTTGGGACTTGCCGGCTCCTACGAGCAGTACTTC. It yields the protein CASSLGLAGSYEQYF.

A note on this clone: The junction departs from the called germline gene at one end, perhaps through a read error. This sequence joins TRBV7-3 and TRBJ1-2; possibly TRBD1 for D (6 bases). The length of the CDR3 is 15 residues. From germline, CDR1 is SGHTA and CDR2 FQGTGA. Here the CDR3 reads CASSLGGGGNDGYTF. In DNA, the CDR3 is TGTGCCAGCAGCTTAGGGGGCGGGGGTAACGATGGCTACACCTTC.

The CDR3 bases are TGTGCCAGTAGTGGGGCTAGCGGGGGGGCGAATACGCAGTATTTT. As protein: CASSGASGGANTQYF. V and J are TRBV19 and TRBJ2-3, with 12 bases matching TRBD2. V lost 5 bases, J lost 7 bases, and 7 bases stayed unmatched. Germline CDR1 LNHDA, CDR2 SQIVND (reference sequence). CDR3 size: 15 residues.

The chain couples TRBV30 to TRBJ1-1; TRBD1 aligns across 7 bases. The trim removed 3 bases at V and 3 bases at J, leaving 4 bases unmatched. Germline lookup yields CDR1 GTSNPN and CDR2 SVGIG (reference sequence). This CDR3 is 13 amino acids long. In DNA form, the CDR3 reads TGTGCCTGGAGGCGCAGGGGGGACACTGAAGCTTTCTTT. Translating gives CAWRRRGDTEAFF.

This chain uses TRBV19 with TRBJ1-1; no reliable D call. V shed 4 bases and J shed 0 bases, with 12 bases lying between them. The CDR3 consists of 15 residues. Germline-derived CDR1 and CDR2 are LNHDA and SQIVND (reference sequence). CDR3 protein: CASSTIQRVNTEAFF. For the CDR3, the DNA is TGTGCCAGTAGTACTATACAGAGAGTGAACACTGAAGCTTTCTTT.

Turning to this clone: The CDR3 carries no conserved terminal phenylalanine or tryptophan, so it likely arises from a read error. The V gene is TRBV30, the J gene TRBJ1-6; 7 bases agree with TRBD1. With V trimmed by 0 bases and J by 7 bases, 6 bases remained unmatched. Germline V gene data show CDR1 as GTSNPN and CDR2 as SVGIG (reference sequence). The CDR3 is 15 residues long. CDR3 loop: CAWSVQQGGNSPLHL. CDR3 nucleotides: TGTGCCTGGAGTGTACAGCAGGGGGGCAATTCACCCCTCCACCTT.